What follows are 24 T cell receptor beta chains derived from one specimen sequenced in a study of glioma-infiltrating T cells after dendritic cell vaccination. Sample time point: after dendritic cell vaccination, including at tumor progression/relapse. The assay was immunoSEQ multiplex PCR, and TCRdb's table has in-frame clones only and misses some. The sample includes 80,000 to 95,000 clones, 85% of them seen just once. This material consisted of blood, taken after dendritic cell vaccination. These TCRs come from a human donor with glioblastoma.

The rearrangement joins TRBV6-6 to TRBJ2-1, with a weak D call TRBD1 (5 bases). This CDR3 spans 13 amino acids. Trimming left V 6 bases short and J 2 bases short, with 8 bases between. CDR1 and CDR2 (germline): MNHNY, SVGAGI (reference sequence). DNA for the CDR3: TGTGCCAGCAGGGGCAGGGCCTACAATGAGCAGTTCTTC. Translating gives CASRGRAYNEQFF.

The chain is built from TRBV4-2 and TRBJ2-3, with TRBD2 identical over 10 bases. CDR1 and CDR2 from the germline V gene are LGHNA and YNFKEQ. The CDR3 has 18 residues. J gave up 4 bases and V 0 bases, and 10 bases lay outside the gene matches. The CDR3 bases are TGTGCCAGCAGCCAAGATGAAGGGGGGCTAGCGGGGGCAGATACGCAGTATTTT. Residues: CASSQDEGGLAGADTQYF.

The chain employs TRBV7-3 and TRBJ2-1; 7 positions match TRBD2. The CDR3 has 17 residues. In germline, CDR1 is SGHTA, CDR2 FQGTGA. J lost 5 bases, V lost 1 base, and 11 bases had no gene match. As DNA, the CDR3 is TGTGCCAGCAGCTTAAAAGGGACGCGGGCGGGGGACAATGAGCAGTTCTTC. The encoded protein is CASSLKGTRAGDNEQFF. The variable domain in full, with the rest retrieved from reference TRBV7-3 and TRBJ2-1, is GAGVSQTPSNKVTEKGKYVELRCDPISGHTALYWYRQSLGQGPEFLIYFQGTGAADDSGLPNDRFFAVRPEGSVSTLKIQRTERGDSAVYLCASSLKGTRAGDNEQFFGPGTRLTVL.

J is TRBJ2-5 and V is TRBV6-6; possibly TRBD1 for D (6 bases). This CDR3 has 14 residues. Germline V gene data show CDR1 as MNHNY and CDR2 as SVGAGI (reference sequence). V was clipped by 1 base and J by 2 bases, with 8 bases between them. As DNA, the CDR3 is TGTGCCAGCAGTTACTTGACAGGTCAAGAGACCCAGTACTTC. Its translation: CASSYLTGQETQYF.

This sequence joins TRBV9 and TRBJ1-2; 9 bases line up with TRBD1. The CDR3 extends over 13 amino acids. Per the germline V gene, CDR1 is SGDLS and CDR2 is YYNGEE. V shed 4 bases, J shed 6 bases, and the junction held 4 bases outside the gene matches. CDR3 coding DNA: TGTGCCAGCAGCTTACAGGGGGCGGATGGCTACACCTTC. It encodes CASSLQGADGYTF.

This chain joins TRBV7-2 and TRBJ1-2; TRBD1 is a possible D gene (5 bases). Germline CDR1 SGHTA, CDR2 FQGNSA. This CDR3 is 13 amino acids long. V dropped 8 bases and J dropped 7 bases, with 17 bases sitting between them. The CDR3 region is CASGAKRGSGYTF. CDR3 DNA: TGTGCCAGCGGGGCTAAAAGGGGTAGTGGCTACACCTTC.

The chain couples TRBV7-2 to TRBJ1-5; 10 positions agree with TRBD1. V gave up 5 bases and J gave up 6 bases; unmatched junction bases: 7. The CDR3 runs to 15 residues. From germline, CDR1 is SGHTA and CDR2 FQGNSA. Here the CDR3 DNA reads TGTGCCAGCAGCCCCGAGGGGACAGGGGTTCAGCCCCAGCATTTT. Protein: CASSPEGTGVQPQHF.

The CDR3 spells CASKGVSTDTQYF. The DNA of the CDR3 is TGTGCCAGCAAAGGAGTTAGCACAGATACGCAGTATTTT. The chain recombines TRBV7-3 with TRBJ2-3; no firm D call. V was shortened by 7 bases and J by 0 bases, with 8 bases between the two germline ends. Per germline, CDR1 SGHTA and CDR2 FQGTGA. This CDR3 spans 13 amino acids.

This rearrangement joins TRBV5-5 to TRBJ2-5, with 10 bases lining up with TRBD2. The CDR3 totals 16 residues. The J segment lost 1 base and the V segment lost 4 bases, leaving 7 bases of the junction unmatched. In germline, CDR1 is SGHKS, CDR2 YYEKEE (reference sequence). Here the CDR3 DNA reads TGTGCCAGCAGCACAGGACTAGCGGTGTCCCAAGAGACCCAGTACTTC. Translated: CASSTGLAVSQETQYF. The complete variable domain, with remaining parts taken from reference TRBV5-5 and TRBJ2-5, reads DAGVTQSPTHLIKTRGQQVTLRCSPISGHKSVSWYQQVLGQGPQFIFQYYEKEERGRGNFPDRFSARQFPNYSSELNVNALLLGDSALYLCASSTGLAVSQETQYFGPGTRLLVL.

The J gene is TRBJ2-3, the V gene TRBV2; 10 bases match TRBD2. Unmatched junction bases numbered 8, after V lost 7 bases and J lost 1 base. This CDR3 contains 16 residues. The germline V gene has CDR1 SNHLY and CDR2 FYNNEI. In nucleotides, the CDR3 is TGTGCCAGCACTCACGGGACTAGCGTCGGCACAGATACGCAGTATTTT. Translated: CASTHGTSVGTDTQYF.

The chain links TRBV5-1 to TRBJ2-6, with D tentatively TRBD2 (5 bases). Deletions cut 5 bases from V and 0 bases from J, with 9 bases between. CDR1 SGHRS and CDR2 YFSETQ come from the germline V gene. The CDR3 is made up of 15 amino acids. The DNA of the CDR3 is TGCGCCAGCAGAGTGAGGGACTCTGGGGCCAACGTCCTGACTTTC. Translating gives CASRVRDSGANVLTF.

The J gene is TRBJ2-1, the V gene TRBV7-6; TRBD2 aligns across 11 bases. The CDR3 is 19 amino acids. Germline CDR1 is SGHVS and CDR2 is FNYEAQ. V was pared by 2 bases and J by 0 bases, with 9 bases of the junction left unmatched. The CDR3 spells CASSLLRLAGSPSYNEQFF. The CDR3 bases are TGTGCCAGCAGCTTACTGCGACTAGCGGGATCCCCCTCCTACAATGAGCAGTTCTTC. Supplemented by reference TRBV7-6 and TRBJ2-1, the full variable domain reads GAGVSQSPRYKVTKRGQDVALRCDPISGHVSLYWYRQALGQGPEFLTYFNYEAQQDKSGLPNDRFSAERPEGSISTLTIQRTEQRDSAMYRCASSLLRLAGSPSYNEQFFGPGTRLTVL.

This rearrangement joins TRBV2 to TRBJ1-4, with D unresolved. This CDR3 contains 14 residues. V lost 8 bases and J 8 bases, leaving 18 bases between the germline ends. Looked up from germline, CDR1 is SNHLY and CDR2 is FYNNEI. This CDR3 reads CASVTRARGEKLFF. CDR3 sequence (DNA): TGTGCCAGCGTAACCCGGGCCCGAGGGGAAAAACTGTTTTTT.

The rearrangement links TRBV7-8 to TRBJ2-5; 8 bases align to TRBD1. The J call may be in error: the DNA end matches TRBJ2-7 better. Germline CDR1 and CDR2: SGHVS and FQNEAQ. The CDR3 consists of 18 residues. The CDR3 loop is CASSLGSWTGNRNYEQYF. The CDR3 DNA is TGTGCCAGCAGCTTAGGTTCCTGGACAGGGAACCGTAACTACGAGCAGTACTTC.

The CDR3 spells CASSLRGLGEKYEQYF. CDR3 coding DNA: TGTGCCAGCAGTCTGCGGGGACTGGGGGAAAAATACGAGCAGTACTTC. The J gene is TRBJ2-7, the V gene TRBV28; possible D gene TRBD2, 6 bases. Germline loops: CDR1 MDHEN, CDR2 SYDVKM. This CDR3 spans 16 amino acids. Trimming removed 5 bases at V and 4 bases at J, with 21 bases between.

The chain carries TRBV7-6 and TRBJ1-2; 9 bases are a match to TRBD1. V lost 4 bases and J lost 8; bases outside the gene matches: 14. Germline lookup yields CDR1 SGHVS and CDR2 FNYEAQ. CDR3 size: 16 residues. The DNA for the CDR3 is TGTGCCAGCAGCTCTATGATGGTACAGGGGGCAGGAGGCTACACCTTC. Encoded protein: CASSSMMVQGAGGYTF.

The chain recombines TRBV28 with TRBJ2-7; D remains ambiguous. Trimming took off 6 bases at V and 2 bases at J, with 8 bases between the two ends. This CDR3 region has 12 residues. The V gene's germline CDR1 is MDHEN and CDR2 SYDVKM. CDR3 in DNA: TGTGCCAGCAGCAGGTCTACCTACGAGCAGTACTTC. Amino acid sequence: CASSRSTYEQYF.

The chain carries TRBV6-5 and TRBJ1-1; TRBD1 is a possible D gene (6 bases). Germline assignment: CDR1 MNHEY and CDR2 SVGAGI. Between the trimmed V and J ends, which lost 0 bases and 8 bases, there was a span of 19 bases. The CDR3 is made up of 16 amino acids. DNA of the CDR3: TGTGCCAGCAGTTACTCCGTACCGGGACAAGGGAAAGAAGCTTTCTTT. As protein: CASSYSVPGQGKEAFF.

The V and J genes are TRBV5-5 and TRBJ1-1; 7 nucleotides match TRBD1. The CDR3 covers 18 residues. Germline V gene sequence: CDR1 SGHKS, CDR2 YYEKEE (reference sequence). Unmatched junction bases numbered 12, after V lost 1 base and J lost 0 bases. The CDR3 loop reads CASSLRLWSGGMNTEAFF. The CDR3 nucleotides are TGTGCCAGCAGCTTGAGGCTTTGGTCAGGGGGGATGAACACTGAAGCTTTCTTT.

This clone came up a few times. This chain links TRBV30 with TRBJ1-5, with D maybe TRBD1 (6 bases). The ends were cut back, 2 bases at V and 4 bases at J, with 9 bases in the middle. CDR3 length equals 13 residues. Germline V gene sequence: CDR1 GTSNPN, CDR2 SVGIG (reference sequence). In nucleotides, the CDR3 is TGTGCCTGGAGTACAGGGCCTAATCAGCCCCAGCATTTT. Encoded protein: CAWSTGPNQPQHF.

The CDR3 loop reads CASLLQETQYF. The CDR3 coding sequence is TGTGCCAGCTTACTACAAGAGACCCAGTACTTC. The chain couples TRBV18 to TRBJ2-5, with D hard to call. This CDR3 has 11 residues. V lost 7 bases and J 2 bases, leaving 5 bases between the germline ends. Germline assignment: CDR1 KGHSH and CDR2 LQKENI. The whole variable domain, filled in from reference TRBV18 and TRBJ2-5, reads NAGVMQNPRHLVRRRGQEARLRCSPMKGHSHVYWYRQLPEEGLKFMVYLQKENIIDESGMPKERFSAEFPKEGPSILRIQQVVRGDSAAYFCASLLQETQYFGPGTRLLVL.

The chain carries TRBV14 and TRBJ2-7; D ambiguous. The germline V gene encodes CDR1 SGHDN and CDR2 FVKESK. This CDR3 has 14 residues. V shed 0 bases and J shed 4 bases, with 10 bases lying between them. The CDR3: CASSQDSANYEQYF. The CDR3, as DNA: TGTGCCAGCAGCCAAGACAGCGCAAATTACGAGCAGTACTTC.

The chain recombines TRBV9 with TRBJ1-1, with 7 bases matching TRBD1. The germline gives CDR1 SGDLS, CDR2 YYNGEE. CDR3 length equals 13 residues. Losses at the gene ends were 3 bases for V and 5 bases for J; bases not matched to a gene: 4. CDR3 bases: TGTGCCAGCAGCGGACAGGGCGAGACTGAAGCTTTCTTT. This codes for CASSGQGETEAFF.

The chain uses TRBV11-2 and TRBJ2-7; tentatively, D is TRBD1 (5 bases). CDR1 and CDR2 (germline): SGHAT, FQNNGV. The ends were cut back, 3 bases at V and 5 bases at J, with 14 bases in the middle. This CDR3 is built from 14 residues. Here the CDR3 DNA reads TGTGCCAGCAGCTTCGAATCGCTAGGGGACGAGCAGTACTTC. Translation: CASSFESLGDEQYF.